What follows is one TCR beta chain and its context. Its antigen remains unidentified. A junction end diverges from the germline sequence, so it may reflect a read error. Only CD45RO-negative cells positively selected for CCR7 counted as naive CD8 cells, so terminally differentiated effector memory CD45RA+ cells were excluded. This CDR3 spans 14 amino acids. The V gene's germline CDR1 is KGHSH and CDR2 LQKENI. Assay: immunoSEQ multiplex PCR; the TCRdb copy retains only in-frame clones and omits some. The sample shows a few million clones, 93% of them seen only once. The data were obtained in a study of shared clonotypes between healthy human individuals. Background on the study: Donors were a couple of women and a few men aged 18 to 49.

Study conclusions and caveats: In a few donors, approximately 5% of naive CD4 clonotypes appeared in common.

This chain connects TRBV18 to TRBJ2-7; possible D gene TRBD1, 8 bases. Sequenced sample: naive CD8+ T cells from PBMCs. The sequence derives from a man younger than 35 in good health. Some clones in this sample may be carry-over from other donors' samples. The CDR3 region is CASSRGGQAYEQYF. The CDR3 DNA sequence: TGTGCCAGCTCACGGGGGGGACAGGCCTATGAGCAGTACTTC.